This is a list of T cell receptor beta chains from one sample in a study of shared clonotypes between healthy human individuals. Here immunoSEQ multiplex PCR was the method, and the copy in TCRdb shows in-frame clones only, minus some. The table lists some 1 million clones, roughly 75% of them singletons, with about 1.5% in the top ten. Sample: memory CD4+ T cells sorted from blood. The receptor source for this set is a man aged 18-30 years in good health. CDR3s leave out the opening cysteine and the closing phenylalanine or tryptophan.

CDR3 length: 12
J gene: TRBJ1-4
V gene: TRBV19
CDR3 protein: ASNKQGGHEKLF

CDR3 length: 14
J gene: TRBJ1-3
V gene: TRBV13
CDR3 protein: ASSLGQRPSGNTIY

CDR3 length: 17
J gene: TRBJ1-5
V gene: TRBV6-8
CDR3 protein: ASRLARSTGSFSNQPQH

CDR3 length: 12
J gene: TRBJ1-1
V gene: TRBV10-3
CDR3 protein: AIIQGASYTEAF

CDR3 length: 12
J gene: TRBJ2-1
V gene: TRBV7-8
CDR3 protein: ASSLVLNYNEQF

CDR3 length: 14
J gene: TRBJ2-2
V gene: TRBV5-1
CDR3 protein: ASSLEGQSNTGELF

CDR3 length: 12
J gene: TRBJ1-6
V gene: TRBV30
CDR3 protein: AWGGQGSNSPLH

CDR3 length: 12
J gene: TRBJ2-7
V gene: TRBV5-6
CDR3 protein: ASSLGTQGYEQY

CDR3 length: 13
J gene: TRBJ2-7
V gene: TRBV13
CDR3 protein: ASSLGRGRTYEQY

CDR3 length: 12
J gene: TRBJ1-2
V gene: TRBV7-9
CDR3 protein: ASSLTGGVYGYT

CDR3 length: 10
J gene: TRBJ1-2
V gene: TRBV25-1
CDR3 protein: ASSDPGYGYT

CDR3 length: 13
J gene: TRBJ2-7
V gene: TRBV4-3
CDR3 protein: ASSHSPAPTYEQY

CDR3 length: 13
J gene: TRBJ2-7
V gene: TRBV6-5
CDR3 protein: ASSSHGTGMREQY

CDR3 length: 12
J gene: TRBJ2-1
V gene: TRBV18
CDR3 protein: ASSPPQGVNEQF

CDR3 length: 13
J gene: TRBJ1-3
V gene: TRBV11-2
CDR3 protein: ASSRIGTARNTIY

CDR3 length: 12
J gene: TRBJ2-1
V gene: TRBV9
CDR3 protein: ASSAGQGVDEQF

CDR3 length: 11
J gene: TRBJ2-2
V gene: TRBV29-1
CDR3 protein: SATGDGTGELF

CDR3 length: 10
J gene: TRBJ2-1
V gene: TRBV5-6
CDR3 protein: ASSLMGDEQF

CDR3 length: 13
J gene: TRBJ2-7
V gene: TRBV5-4
CDR3 protein: ASSLAGTEAYEQY

CDR3 length: 14
J gene: TRBJ2-1
V gene: TRBV11-3
CDR3 protein: ASSPHSEGTGNEQF